This TCR beta chain was sequenced in a study of a mutant IDH1 vaccine in newly diagnosed glioma. This sample's time point: week 35, safety follow-up. The vaccine gave 300 ug of a 20-mer mutant IDH1 peptide subcutaneously per dose. The assay was immunoSEQ multiplex PCR, and TCRdb's table has in-frame clones only and misses some. The table includes about 41,000 clones, around 87% detected once. Note on this clone: The antigen remains unidentified.

Trimming removed 7 bases at V and 3 bases at J, with 16 bases between. The CDR3 has 15 amino acids. Germline values: CDR1 SNHLY, CDR2 FYNNEI. The sequencing here drew on PBMCs, taken from a glioma patient whose treatment included an IDH1 peptide vaccine. This chain uses TRBV2 with TRBJ2-1; a weak D match, TRBD2 (6 bases). The clonotype comes from a man aged 35-49 years with glioma. CDR3 sequence reads: CASIPQGGGYNEQFF. As DNA, the CDR3 is TGTGCCAGCATTCCGCAGGGAGGCGGCTACAATGAGCAGTTCTTC.